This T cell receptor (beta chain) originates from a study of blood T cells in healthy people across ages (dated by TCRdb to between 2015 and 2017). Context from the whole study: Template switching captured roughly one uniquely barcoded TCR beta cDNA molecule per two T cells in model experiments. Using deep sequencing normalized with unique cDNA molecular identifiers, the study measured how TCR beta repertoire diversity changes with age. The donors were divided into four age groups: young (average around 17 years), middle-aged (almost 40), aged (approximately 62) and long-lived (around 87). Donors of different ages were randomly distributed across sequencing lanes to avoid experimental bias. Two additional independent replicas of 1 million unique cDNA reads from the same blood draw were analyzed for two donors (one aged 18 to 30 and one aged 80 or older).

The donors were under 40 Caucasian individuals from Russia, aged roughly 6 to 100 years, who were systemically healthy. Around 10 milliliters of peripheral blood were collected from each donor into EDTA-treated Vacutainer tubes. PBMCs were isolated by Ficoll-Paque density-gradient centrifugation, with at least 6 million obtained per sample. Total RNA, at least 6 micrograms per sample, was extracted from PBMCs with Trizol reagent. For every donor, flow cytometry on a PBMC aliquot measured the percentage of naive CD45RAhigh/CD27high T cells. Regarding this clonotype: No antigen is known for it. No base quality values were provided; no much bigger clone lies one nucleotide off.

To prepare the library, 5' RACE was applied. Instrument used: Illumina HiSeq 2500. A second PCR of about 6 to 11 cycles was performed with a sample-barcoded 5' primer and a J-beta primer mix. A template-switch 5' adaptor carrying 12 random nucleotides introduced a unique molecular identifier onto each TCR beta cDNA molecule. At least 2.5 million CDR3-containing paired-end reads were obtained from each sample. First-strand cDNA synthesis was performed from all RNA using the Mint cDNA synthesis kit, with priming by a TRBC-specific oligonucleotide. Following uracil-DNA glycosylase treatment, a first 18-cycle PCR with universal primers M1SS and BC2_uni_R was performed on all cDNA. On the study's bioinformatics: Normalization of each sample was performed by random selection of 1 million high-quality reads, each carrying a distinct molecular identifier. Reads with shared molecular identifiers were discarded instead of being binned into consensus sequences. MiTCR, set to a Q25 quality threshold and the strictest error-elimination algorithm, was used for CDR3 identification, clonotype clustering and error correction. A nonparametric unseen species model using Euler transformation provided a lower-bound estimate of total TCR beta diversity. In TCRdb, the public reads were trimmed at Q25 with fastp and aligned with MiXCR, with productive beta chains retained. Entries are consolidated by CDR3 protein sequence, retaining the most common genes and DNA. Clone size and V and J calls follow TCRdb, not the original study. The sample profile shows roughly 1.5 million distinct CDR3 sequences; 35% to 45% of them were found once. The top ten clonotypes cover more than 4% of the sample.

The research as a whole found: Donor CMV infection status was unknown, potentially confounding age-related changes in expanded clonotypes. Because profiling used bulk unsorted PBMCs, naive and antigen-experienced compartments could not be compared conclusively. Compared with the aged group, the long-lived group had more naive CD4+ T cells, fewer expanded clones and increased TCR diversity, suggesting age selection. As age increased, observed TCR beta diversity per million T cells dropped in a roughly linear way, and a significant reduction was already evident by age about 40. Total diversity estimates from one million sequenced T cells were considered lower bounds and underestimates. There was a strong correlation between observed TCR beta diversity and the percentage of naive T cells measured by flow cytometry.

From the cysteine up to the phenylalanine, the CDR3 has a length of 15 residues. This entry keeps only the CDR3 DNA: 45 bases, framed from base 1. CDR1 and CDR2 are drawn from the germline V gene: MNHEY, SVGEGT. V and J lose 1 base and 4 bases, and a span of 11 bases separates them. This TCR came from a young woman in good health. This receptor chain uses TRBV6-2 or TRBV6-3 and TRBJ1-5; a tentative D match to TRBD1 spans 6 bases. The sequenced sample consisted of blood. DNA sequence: TGTGCCAGCAGTTACTTTGGGGGGGCGAATCAGCCCCAGCATTTT. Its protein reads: CASSYFGGANQPQHF.